Shown below are 28 T cell receptor beta chains from a single sample sequenced in a study of monozygotic twins with inflammatory bowel disease. TCRdb reanalyzed the 5' RACE reads, giving one entry per CDR3 protein sequence and no DNA. The table lists about 450,000 distinct CDR3 sequences, with about 2.4% in the top ten. The sample consisted of blood. All receptors come from a human donor with ulcerative colitis or Crohn's disease, or a healthy co-twin of an affected twin (not recorded which).

The chain combines TRBV12-3 or TRBV12-4 with TRBJ2-7; TCRdb proposes TRBD1, but this gene call is untestable without DNA. The CDR3 is 15 amino acids. Here the CDR3 reads CASSFGTGVTYEQYF.

The chain joins TRBV12-3 or TRBV12-4 to TRBJ2-2; the D gene TCRdb calls, TRBD1, cannot be checked with no DNA. The CDR3 has 14 residues. CDR3 protein: CASSSWDLSEELFF.

The chain couples TRBV6-1 to TRBJ1-2. The length of the CDR3 is 13 residues. The V gene's germline CDR1 is MNHNS and CDR2 SASEGT. This chain's CDR3 is CASSEWADYGYTF.

The V and J genes are TRBV2 and TRBJ2-7; the TCRdb D gene call, TRBD1, has no DNA to confirm it. From germline, CDR1 is SNHLY and CDR2 FYNNEI. The CDR3 loop spans 13 amino acids. The CDR3 here is CASTRDRDSEQYF.

The chain has TRBV28 and TRBJ2-3; lacking DNA, the TRBD1 call made by TCRdb goes unchecked. The CDR3 runs 15 residues. Germline CDR1 MDHEN, CDR2 SYDVKM. CDR3 loop: CASRPAGAGTDTQYF.

The genes are TRBV10-3 and TRBJ2-2. The length of the CDR3 is 11 residues. Germline lookup yields CDR1 ENHRY and CDR2 SYGVKD. CDR3 region: CAISGAGELFF.

V gene TRBV5-1 combines with J gene TRBJ2-3; the D call from TCRdb, TRBD2, cannot be confirmed without DNA. Germline loops: CDR1 SGHRS, CDR2 YFSETQ. This CDR3 is built from 16 residues. The CDR3 is CASSLEGGRALDTQYF.

This chain uses TRBV30 with TRBJ1-1; absent DNA, TCRdb's TRBD1 call cannot be checked. There are 12 residues in the CDR3. Germline lookup yields CDR1 GTSNPN and CDR2 SVGIG (reference sequence). The CDR3 loop is CAWRGGQLEAFF.

V gene TRBV24-1 combines with J gene TRBJ2-7. Germline V gene sequence: CDR1 KGHDR, CDR2 SFDVKD. The CDR3 runs 11 residues. CDR3: CATSDFYEQYF.

The chain employs TRBV5-4 and TRBJ2-1; with no DNA, the TCRdb D assignment of TRBD2 cannot be verified. The CDR3 consists of 14 residues. Germline V gene lookup returns CDR1 SGHNT and CDR2 YYREEE (reference sequence). This CDR3 is CASSSRGEGNEQFF. The complete variable domain, with remaining parts taken from reference TRBV5-4 and TRBJ2-1, reads ETGVTQSPTHLIKTRGQQVTLRCSSQSGHNTVSWYQQALGQGPQFIFQYYREEENGRGNFPPRFSGLQFPNYSSELNVNALELDDSALYLCASSSRGEGNEQFFGPGTRLTVL.

The gene calls are TRBV11-2 and TRBJ2-5; without DNA, the TCRdb call of TRBD1 cannot be checked. This CDR3 region has 14 residues. Looked up from germline, CDR1 is SGHAT and CDR2 is FQNNGV. The chain's CDR3 is CASSFLDSSETQYF. Looking up the rest from reference TRBV11-2 and TRBJ2-5 gives the full variable domain: EAGVAQSPRYKIIEKRQSVAFWCNPISGHATLYWYQQILGQGPKLLIQFQNNGVVDDSQLPKDRFSAERLKGVDSTLKIQPAKLEDSAVYLCASSFLDSSETQYFGPGTRLLVL.

The chain is built from TRBV4-3 and TRBJ1-1. There are 15 residues in the CDR3. From germline, CDR1 is LGHNA and CDR2 YSLEER. CDR3 amino acids: CASSQDRGDNTEAFF.

This chain connects TRBV10-3 to TRBJ1-1; the TCRdb call, TRBD1, lacks DNA for checking. CDR1 and CDR2 from the germline V gene are ENHRY and SYGVKD. CDR3 size: 13 residues. The chain's CDR3 is CAIAPQGNTEAFF.

This rearrangement joins TRBV18 to TRBJ2-2; the D call of TRBD1 rests on TCRdb alone, since no DNA is present to check it. CDR1 and CDR2 from the germline V gene are KGHSH and LQKENI. The CDR3 sequence is 18 residues long. The CDR3 sequence is CASSPPRGTEHNTGELFF.

V is TRBV20-1 and J is TRBJ2-7; TCRdb's D call of TRBD2 is untestable without DNA. Germline V lookup: CDR1 DFQATT, CDR2 SNEGSKA (reference sequence). The CDR3 spans 16 residues. The CDR3 loop reads CSAPWPSGLVTGEQYF.

This chain connects TRBV5-1 to TRBJ2-1; TCRdb's D call of TRBD2 is untestable without DNA. Germline values: CDR1 SGHRS, CDR2 YFSETQ. This CDR3 contains 15 residues. The CDR3 loop reads CASSFLAGGPGEQFF.

This sequence joins TRBV11-2 and TRBJ1-2. The CDR3 length is 11 residues. CDR1 SGHAT and CDR2 FQNNGV come from the germline V gene. CDR3 residues: CASRSNYGYTF.

V is TRBV10-3 and J is TRBJ2-1; TCRdb's D call, TRBD2, is unchecked because there is no DNA. From germline, CDR1 is ENHRY and CDR2 SYGVKD. The CDR3 runs 14 residues. CDR3 sequence reads: CAIGSGGGNNEQFF.

This chain uses TRBV10-3 with TRBJ1-1; TCRdb reports TRBD1, a call that lacks DNA to check it against. Germline loops: CDR1 ENHRY, CDR2 SYGVKD. This CDR3 comprises 15 residues. CDR3 in amino acids: CAISELTGVNTEAFF.

This chain connects TRBV11-1 to TRBJ2-6; TCRdb designates TRBD1, a call that cannot be tested without DNA. This CDR3 is 21 amino acids long. From germline, CDR1 is SGHAT and CDR2 FQDESV (reference sequence). The CDR3 sequence: CASSPLASGAGTSSGANVLTF.

The chain has TRBV11-1 and TRBJ2-3; lacking DNA, the TRBD2 call made by TCRdb goes unchecked. The germline CDR1 and CDR2 sequences are SGHAT and FQDESV (reference sequence). This CDR3 has 18 residues. CDR3 in amino acids: CASSLVTGASGGTDTQYF. Looking up the rest from reference TRBV11-1 and TRBJ2-3 gives the full variable domain: EAEVAQSPRYKITEKSQAVAFWCDPISGHATLYWYRQILGQGPELLVQFQDESVVDDSQLPKDRFSAERLKGVDSTLKIQPAELGDSAMYLCASSLVTGASGGTDTQYFGPGTRLTVL.

CDR3: CSARPLQRDIDTQYF. The V call is TRBV20-1, the J call TRBJ2-3; TCRdb selects TRBD2, and the lack of DNA leaves this call unchecked. CDR3 length: 15 amino acids. The V gene's germline CDR1 is DFQATT and CDR2 SNEGSKA (reference sequence).

This sequence joins TRBV11-2 and TRBJ1-3. Looked up from germline, CDR1 is SGHAT and CDR2 is FQNNGV. This CDR3 region has 16 residues. This chain's CDR3 is CASSLDIFSMGYTIYF.

The chain uses TRBV7-8 and TRBJ1-1. The CDR3 runs 14 residues. CDR1 SGHVS and CDR2 FQNEAQ come from the germline V gene. CDR3 protein: CASSLYQVNTEAFF. The full variable domain, in which reference TRBV7-8 and TRBJ1-1 provide the parts outside the CDR3, is GAGVSQSPRYKVAKRGQDVALRCDPISGHVSLFWYQQALGQGPEFLTYFQNEAQLDKSGLPSDRFFAERPEGSVSTLKIQRTQQEDSAVYLCASSLYQVNTEAFFGQGTRLTVV.

The J gene is TRBJ2-3, the V gene TRBV12-3 or TRBV12-4. This CDR3 has 13 residues. The CDR3 is CASNGGSTDTQYF.

The chain carries TRBV6-5 and TRBJ2-1; the D gene TCRdb calls, TRBD1, cannot be checked with no DNA. Looked up from germline, CDR1 is MNHEY and CDR2 is SVGAGI. This CDR3 region has 15 residues. CDR3 protein: CASSYHGGTYNEQFF.

The chain combines TRBV4-1 with TRBJ2-1. The length of the CDR3 is 12 residues. Germline-derived CDR1 and CDR2 are MGHRA and YSYEKL. The CDR3 sequence is CASSQSTLEQFF.

The gene calls are TRBV5-1 and TRBJ2-2; without DNA, the TCRdb call of TRBD2 cannot be checked. This CDR3 is built from 15 residues. CDR1 and CDR2 from the germline V gene are SGHRS and YFSETQ. CDR3 loop: CASSLGDSILGELFF.